The 32 T cell receptor beta chains presented below share a single source sample, sequenced in a study of blood T cell repertoires in COVID-19. The protocol was immunoSEQ multiplex PCR, while the TCRdb copy is restricted to in-frame clones and leaves out a portion. Of about 220,000 clones listed, approximately 81% were seen once; the top ten hold 3.6%. The source material was peripheral blood. These receptors originate from a woman older than 75 with acute or convalescent COVID-19.

This chain joins TRBV11-2 and TRBJ2-3, with 14 bases that match TRBD2. Germline assignment: CDR1 SGHAT and CDR2 FQNNGV. V dropped 5 bases and J dropped 3; count of bases not matched to a gene: 4. This CDR3 has 16 amino acids. The CDR3 sequence: CASSIRTSGGTDTQYF. The CDR3 nucleotides are TGTGCCAGCAGCATTCGGACTAGCGGGGGGACAGATACGCAGTATTTT.

The chain joins TRBV27 to TRBJ2-7; D is perhaps TRBD2 (6 bases). Germline V lookup: CDR1 MNHEY, CDR2 SMNVEV (reference sequence). This CDR3 is built from 13 residues. V was trimmed by 3 bases and J by 3 bases, leaving 9 bases between them. CDR3: CASSFGTYYEQYF. CDR3 bases: TGTGCCAGCAGTTTTGGGACTTACTACGAGCAGTACTTC.

The V and J genes are TRBV6-5 and TRBJ1-5; unclear D gene. The length of the CDR3 is 12 residues. Trimming removed 7 bases from V and 11 bases from J, with 15 bases in between. The V gene's germline CDR1 is MNHEY and CDR2 SVGAGI. The CDR3 loop reads CASTPPGGSQHF. In DNA form, the CDR3 reads TGTGCCAGCACTCCCCCGGGAGGCTCCCAGCATTTT.

The V gene is TRBV19, the J gene TRBJ2-5; TRBD2 agrees at 9 bases. CDR3 length equals 16 residues. Germline loops: CDR1 LNHDA, CDR2 SQIVND (reference sequence). Unmatched junction bases numbered 8, after V lost 6 bases and J lost 0 bases. The CDR3 spells CASRNERGANQETQYF. The CDR3 nucleotides read TGTGCCAGTAGAAACGAGCGGGGGGCCAACCAAGAGACCCAGTACTTC.

This chain links TRBV9 with TRBJ1-2; D gene ambiguous. V was shortened by 0 bases and J by 2 bases, with 11 bases between the two germline ends. The V gene's germline CDR1 is SGDLS and CDR2 YYNGEE. CDR3 length: 15 residues. CDR3 residues: CASSVDPGQNYGYTF. The CDR3 DNA follows: TGTGCCAGCAGCGTAGACCCAGGCCAGAACTATGGCTACACCTTC.

V and J are TRBV7-9 and TRBJ1-1, with unresolved D. This CDR3 comprises 14 residues. Germline V gene lookup returns CDR1 SEHNR and CDR2 FQNEAQ (reference sequence). V gave up 5 bases and J gave up 1 base, with 11 bases separating them. The CDR3 here is CASSQAAKNTEAFF. CDR3 coding DNA: TGTGCCAGCAGCCAAGCGGCCAAGAACACTGAAGCTTTCTTT.

This chain uses TRBV6-6 with TRBJ1-2; D remains unclear. Trimming took off 2 bases at V and 0 bases at J, with 13 bases between the two ends. The CDR3 runs to 16 residues. Germline V gene lookup returns CDR1 MNHNY and CDR2 SVGAGI (reference sequence). CDR3 sequence (DNA): TGTGCCAGCAGTTACCAGGCGCTAATTTCTAACTATGGCTACACCTTC. Residues: CASSYQALISNYGYTF.

CDR3 residues: CASSLPGFETQYF. The CDR3 DNA reads TGTGCCAGCAGCTTGCCGGGGTTTGAGACCCAGTACTTC. The chain recombines TRBV7-2 with TRBJ2-5; D may be TRBD2 (5 bases). This CDR3 has 13 residues. V shed 3 bases and J shed 5 bases, with 10 bases lying between them. Germline CDR1 reads SGHTA; CDR2 reads FQGNSA.

Concerning this clone itself: An end of the junction does not agree with germline; a read error may underlie this. This chain joins TRBV2 and TRBJ1-3, with a possible D match to TRBD1 (6 bases). There are 14 residues in the CDR3. Germline V gene data show CDR1 as SNHLY and CDR2 as FYNNEI. In DNA, the CDR3 is TGTGCCAGCAGAGAAGGGGACATAGGAAACACCATATATTTT. Its translation is CASREGDIGNTIYF.

This chain joins TRBV18 and TRBJ2-1; D is possibly TRBD1 (5 bases). The V and J ends lost 1 base and 9 bases respectively, with 7 bases between them. Germline assignment: CDR1 KGHSH and CDR2 LQKENI. This CDR3 has 12 residues. CDR3: CASSPQGFEQFF. The CDR3 coding sequence is TGTGCCAGCTCACCACAGGGGTTTGAGCAGTTCTTC.

This sequence joins TRBV2 and TRBJ1-1; D unclear. Germline V gene lookup returns CDR1 SNHLY and CDR2 FYNNEI. Trimming took 8 bases from V and 4 from J, leaving 20 bases between them. The CDR3 contains 15 residues. In DNA, the CDR3 is TGTGCCAGCCAGACGGATGCCTCCCCGGGCACTGAAGCTTTCTTT. Translated: CASQTDASPGTEAFF. Full variable domain (outside the CDR3, taken from reference TRBV2 and TRBJ1-1): EPEVTQTPSHQVTQMGQEVILRCVPISNHLYFYWYRQILGQKVEFLVSFYNNEISEKSEIFDDQFSVERPDGSNFTLKIRSTKLEDSAMYFCASQTDASPGTEAFFGQGTRLTVV.

V is TRBV18 and J is TRBJ1-2; D gene ambiguous. The ends were cut back, 2 bases at V and 7 bases at J, with 11 bases in the middle. The germline V gene encodes CDR1 KGHSH and CDR2 LQKENI. CDR3 length: 13 residues. CDR3 loop: CASSPETRVGYTF. CDR3 bases: TGTGCCAGCTCACCAGAGACGCGGGTTGGCTACACCTTC.

This clone was counted a few times. The rearrangement joins TRBV7-3 to TRBJ1-2; 7 bases agree with TRBD1. Looked up from germline, CDR1 is SGHTA and CDR2 is FQGTGA. This CDR3 region has 12 residues. J was trimmed by 11 bases and V by 3 bases; bases with no gene match: 6. CDR3 sequence reads: CASSFGTALYTF. As DNA, the CDR3 is TGTGCCAGCAGCTTCGGGACAGCCCTATACACCTTC. Looking up the rest from reference TRBV7-3 and TRBJ1-2 gives the full variable domain: GAGVSQTPSNKVTEKGKYVELRCDPISGHTALYWYRQSLGQGPEFLIYFQGTGAADDSGLPNDRFFAVRPEGSVSTLKIQRTERGDSAVYLCASSFGTALYTFGSGTRLTVV.

A few counts support this clone. V and J are TRBV19 and TRBJ2-2, with D uncertain. The CDR3 extends over 15 amino acids. Trimming stripped 7 bases from V and 1 base from J, with 13 bases between. CDR1 and CDR2 from the germline V gene are LNHDA and SQIVND (reference sequence). The CDR3 DNA reads as TGTGCCAGTACCCTCCGACACGAGAACACCGGGGAGCTGTTTTTT. Its protein is CASTLRHENTGELFF.

V is TRBV2 and J is TRBJ1-1; 10 bases are shared with TRBD1. Per the germline V gene, CDR1 is SNHLY and CDR2 is FYNNEI. The CDR3 totals 15 residues. J lost 8 bases, V lost 8 bases, and 14 bases had no gene match. The CDR3: CASGEADRGSREAFF. DNA of the CDR3: TGTGCCAGCGGGGAGGCGGACAGGGGGTCCCGGGAAGCTTTCTTT.

This clone was observed a single time. The rearrangement links TRBV21-1 to TRBJ1-4; the listed D gene, TRBD1, was not tested against the DNA. TRBV21-1 corresponds to a pseudogene. The CDR3 totals 17 residues. In nucleotides, the CDR3 is TGTGCCAGCAGCAAAAAAAAGTGGGACAGGGATAATGAAAAACTGTTTTTT. Residues: CASSKKKWDRDNEKLFF.

This clone was seen a few times. The V gene is TRBV27, the J gene TRBJ1-1, with D possibly being TRBD1 (6 bases). This CDR3 comprises 15 residues. Per the germline V gene, CDR1 is MNHEY and CDR2 is SMNVEV (reference sequence). Deletions cut 5 bases from V and 1 base from J, with 14 bases between. The CDR3 DNA is TGTGCCAGCAGTCGGTTGGGGGCTGGGAACACTGAAGCTTTCTTT. Its translation: CASSRLGAGNTEAFF.

The chain recombines TRBV6-1 with TRBJ1-5; tentative D call: TRBD1 (5 bases). This CDR3 has 17 residues. The ends were cut back, 2 bases at V and 6 bases at J, with 20 bases in the middle. CDR1 MNHNS and CDR2 SASEGT come from the germline V gene. The CDR3 nucleotides are TGTGCCAGCAGTGAAATAGGACGGGGGTGGACGGGTCAGCCCCAGCATTTT. Translated, it gives CASSEIGRGWTGQPQHF.

The rearrangement uses TRBV9 and TRBJ1-2, with D tentatively TRBD1 (6 bases). Germline V gene data show CDR1 as SGDLS and CDR2 as YYNGEE. V gave up 4 bases and J gave up 2 bases, with 18 bases separating them. The CDR3 totals 16 residues. CDR3 in DNA: TGTGCCAGCAGCCCCAGACACCTTGGACAGAACTATGGCTACACCTTC. Translated: CASSPRHLGQNYGYTF.

V gene TRBV7-7 combines with J gene TRBJ1-1, with D perhaps matching TRBD1 (5 bases). The length of the CDR3 is 9 residues. Germline CDR1 is SSHAT and CDR2 is FNYEAQ (reference sequence). CDR3 coding DNA: TGTGCTAGCGACAGAGAAGCTTTCTTT. Translating it yields CASDREAFF.

This clone was seen only a few times. This rearrangement joins TRBV2 to TRBJ2-6; maybe TRBD1 (6 bases). This CDR3 has 16 amino acids. Germline V CDR1 and CDR2: SNHLY, FYNNEI. The V and J ends lost 3 bases and 2 bases respectively, with 11 bases between them. The CDR3 nucleotides are TGTGCCAGCAGTGACTACAGGGCGGCTGGGGCCAACGTCCTGACTTTC. Translating gives CASSDYRAAGANVLTF.

About this clone: This sample includes further DNA sequences coding for the same CDR3. The V gene is TRBV7-9, the J gene TRBJ1-2; 9 bases are shared with TRBD1. The CDR3 loop spans 14 amino acids. V gave up 6 bases and J gave up 2 bases; unmatched junction bases: 4. CDR1 SEHNR and CDR2 FQNEAQ come from the germline V gene (reference sequence). CDR3 in DNA: TGTGCCAGCAGTCTCGGACAGGGGAACTATGGCTACACCTTC. Its protein is CASSLGQGNYGYTF.

This sequence joins TRBV7-9 and TRBJ2-3; TRBD2 is a possible D gene (5 bases). V gave up 0 bases and J gave up 4 bases, with 11 bases separating them. Germline assignment: CDR1 SEHNR and CDR2 FQNEAQ (reference sequence). The CDR3 is made up of 15 amino acids. CDR3 nucleotide sequence: TGTGCCAGCAGCTTAGCGGCGGGTTGGGCAGATACGCAGTATTTT. Protein: CASSLAAGWADTQYF.

The genes are TRBV4-1 and TRBJ2-1, with 12 positions matching TRBD2. This CDR3 spans 17 amino acids. Trimming at V came to 1 base and at J to 9 bases, leaving 10 bases not matched to a gene. Germline loops: CDR1 MGHRA, CDR2 YSYEKL. The CDR3 DNA reads as TGCGCCAGCAGCCAAGGACCAACTAGCGGGGGGTTGTTTGAGCAGTTCTTC. It yields the protein CASSQGPTSGGLFEQFF.

The J gene is TRBJ1-1, the V gene TRBV3-1 (or the pseudogene TRBV3-2); D remains ambiguous. Trimming removed 0 bases from V and 1 base from J, with 15 bases in between. The CDR3 has 17 residues. Germline loops: CDR1 LGHDT, CDR2 YNNKEL (reference sequence). The CDR3 loop is CASSQDSGRSTNTEAFF. The CDR3 DNA follows: TGTGCCAGCAGCCAAGATTCGGGTCGGAGCACGAACACTGAAGCTTTCTTT.

The chain uses TRBV6-2 or TRBV6-3 and TRBJ1-1, with D unclear. The V gene's germline CDR1 is MNHEY and CDR2 SVGEGT. The CDR3 loop spans 16 amino acids. Trimming took 6 bases from V and 0 from J, leaving 17 bases between them. Here the CDR3 reads CASSFPEGRVNTEAFF. The DNA of the CDR3 is TGTGCCAGCAGCTTCCCGGAGGGTAGGGTGAACACTGAAGCTTTCTTT.

V gene TRBV3-1 (or the pseudogene TRBV3-2) combines with J gene TRBJ2-3, with 8 bases lining up with TRBD2. The junction had 9 bases not matched to a gene; V was cut back by 3 bases and J by 4 bases. The CDR3 is 16 amino acids. Germline CDR1 is LGHDT and CDR2 is YNNKEL (reference sequence). The CDR3 region has the DNA TGTGCCAGCAGCCACCGGGGCGGGGGGCCCGCAGATACGCAGTATTTT. Its translation is CASSHRGGGPADTQYF.

This clone showed up just a few times. This sample also contains other DNA sequences that code for the same CDR3. This rearrangement joins TRBV14 to TRBJ1-1, with D perhaps TRBD1 (5 bases). The germline V and J ends were trimmed by 4 bases and 4 bases, with 13 bases remaining between them. The length of the CDR3 is 14 residues. Germline CDR1 SGHDN, CDR2 FVKESK. The CDR3 region has the DNA TGTGCCAGCAGCCCCAGGCAGGGAGGCACTGAAGCTTTCTTT. Translating it yields CASSPRQGGTEAFF.

This sequence joins TRBV28 and TRBJ1-2, with 7 bases matching TRBD1. With 3 bases clipped from V and 7 bases from J, the junction kept 14 bases outside the gene matches. Germline V lookup: CDR1 MDHEN, CDR2 SYDVKM. The CDR3 runs to 16 residues. The CDR3, as DNA: TGTGCCAGCAGTTTCCGGGACAGAGGATTCGATTTTGGCTACACCTTC. This codes for CASSFRDRGFDFGYTF.

This sequence joins TRBV5-1 and TRBJ1-3; 7 bases match TRBD1. The germline CDR1 and CDR2 sequences are SGHRS and YFSETQ. CDR3 size: 14 residues. The V gene end was trimmed by 4 bases and the J gene end by 4 bases; junction bases not matched to a gene: 5. The CDR3 is CASSEPGGGNTIYF. DNA for the CDR3: TGCGCCAGCAGCGAGCCAGGGGGAGGAAACACCATATATTTT.

The chain recombines TRBV30 with TRBJ2-1, with TRBD2 identical over 13 bases. J gave up 6 bases and V 8 bases, and 10 bases lay outside the gene matches. This CDR3 contains 15 residues. Germline CDR1 is GTSNPN and CDR2 is SVGIG (reference sequence). CDR3 bases: TGTGCCGGGATACTAGCGGGGGGGCTGGGCAATGAGCAGTTCTTC. Its protein is CAGILAGGLGNEQFF.

As DNA, the CDR3 is TGTGCCAGCACGAAAGGCCAGGGCTATGGCTACACCTTC. This sequence encodes CASTKGQGYGYTF. This chain uses TRBV9 with TRBJ1-2; D might be TRBD1 (5 bases). The V gene's germline CDR1 is SGDLS and CDR2 YYNGEE. Between the trimmed V and J ends, which lost 6 bases and 4 bases, there was a span of 13 bases. This CDR3 has 13 residues.